This T cell receptor (beta chain) was sequenced for a study of T-cell reconstitution after alpha-beta-depleted transplantation in children. From germline, CDR1 is ENHRY and CDR2 SYGVKD. Trimming stripped 0 bases from V and 7 bases from J, with 7 bases between. The CDR3 totals 13 residues. Preparation of the TCRbeta library involved a method that used unique molecular identifiers. TCRdb re-called the PCR reads through MiXCR, storing one row per CDR3 protein. The table shows about 340,000 distinct CDR3 sequences, with roughly 13% occurring only once. This clonotype was counted ten times or more. Sequencing used PBMCs, obtained from the stem cell graft. The chain recombines TRBV10-3 with TRBJ1-5; a possible D gene is TRBD1 (5 bases). The receptor's source is a human donor who donated a stem cell graft to a child with Fanconi anemia. The CDR3 here is CAISESGDQPQHF. DNA for the CDR3: TGTGCCATCAGTGAGTCAGGGGACCAGCCCCAGCATTTT.